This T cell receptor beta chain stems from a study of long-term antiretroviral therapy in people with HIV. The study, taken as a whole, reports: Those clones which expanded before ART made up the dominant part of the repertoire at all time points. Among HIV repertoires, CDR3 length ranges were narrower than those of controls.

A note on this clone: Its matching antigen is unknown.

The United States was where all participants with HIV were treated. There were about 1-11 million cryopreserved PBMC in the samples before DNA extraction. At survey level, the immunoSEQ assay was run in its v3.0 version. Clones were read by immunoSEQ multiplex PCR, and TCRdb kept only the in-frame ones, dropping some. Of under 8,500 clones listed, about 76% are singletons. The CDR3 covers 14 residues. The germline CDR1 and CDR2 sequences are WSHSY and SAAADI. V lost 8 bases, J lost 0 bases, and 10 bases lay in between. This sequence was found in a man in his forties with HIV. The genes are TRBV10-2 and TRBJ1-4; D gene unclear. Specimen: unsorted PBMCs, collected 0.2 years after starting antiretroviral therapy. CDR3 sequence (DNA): TGCGCCAGCTCGACATCTGCAACTAATGAAAAACTGTTTTTT. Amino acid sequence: CASSTSATNEKLFF.